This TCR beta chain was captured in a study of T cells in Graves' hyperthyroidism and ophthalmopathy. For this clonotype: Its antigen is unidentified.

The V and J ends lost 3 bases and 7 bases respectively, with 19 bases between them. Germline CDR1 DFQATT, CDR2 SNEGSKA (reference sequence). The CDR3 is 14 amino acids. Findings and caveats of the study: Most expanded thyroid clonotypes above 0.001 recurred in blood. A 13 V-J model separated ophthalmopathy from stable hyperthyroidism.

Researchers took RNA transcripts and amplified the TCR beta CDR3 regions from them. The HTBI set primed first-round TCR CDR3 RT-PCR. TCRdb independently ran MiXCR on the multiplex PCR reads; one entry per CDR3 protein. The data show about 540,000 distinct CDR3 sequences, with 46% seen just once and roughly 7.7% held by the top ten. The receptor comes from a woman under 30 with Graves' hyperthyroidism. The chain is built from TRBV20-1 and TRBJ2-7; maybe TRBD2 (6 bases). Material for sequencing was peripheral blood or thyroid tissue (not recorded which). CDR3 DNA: TGCAGTGCTAGCTACGGGGGATCCACCGGGGAGCAGTACTTC. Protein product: CSASYGGSTGEQYF.